Given below is one T cell receptor (beta chain) in context. Its specificity is unknown. This entry comes from a study of cytomegalovirus exposure and HLA in healthy donors. Study overall: Out of 150 million to 200 million T cells, an earlier analysis found about 100 million unique TCR beta sequences in total. The study, taken as a whole, reports: For most TCR beta V segments, an earlier analysis put the productive rate at about 87% or about 30% of the time.

The V segment lost 2 bases and the J segment 2 bases; nucleotides outside the gene matches: 9. The CDR3 extends over 17 amino acids. Germline lookup yields CDR1 SNHLY and CDR2 FYNNEI. Regarding donors, all were healthy bone marrow donors. The PCR contained 60 Vbeta and 13 Jbeta primers. Only in-frame clones appear in the TCRdb table, and some are missing; sequencing was by immunoSEQ multiplex PCR. The table lists fewer than 150,000 clones, just under 85% of them singletons, with around 4% in the top ten. This chain uses TRBV2 with TRBJ2-1; TRBD2 agrees at 7 bases. The specimen was PBMCs. This clonotype originated in a man aged 35-49 years in good health and CMV-seropositive. The CDR3 region has the DNA TGTGCCAGCAGTGAATGGGGAGGGAGCGGTGCCTACAATGAGCAGTTCTTC. It translates to CASSEWGGSGAYNEQFF.